These 11 T cell receptor beta chains share one sample of origin, sequenced in a study of CD8 T cells in Susac syndrome. Reverse transcription used about 0.45 to 1 ug RNA and random hexamers. Using its own MiXCR run on the immunoSEQ multiplex PCR reads, TCRdb lists one record per CDR3 protein. This table holds about 100,000 distinct CDR3 sequences, about 95% found once. What was sequenced was CD8+ T cells from PBMCs. The receptors originated from a human donor with Susac syndrome.

CDR3 DNA sequence: TGTGCCACCCCATGTGGGGAATCCGAGACCCAGTACTTC. Its protein is CATPCGESETQYF. The chain employs TRBV6-4 and TRBJ2-5; D remains ambiguous. Trimming cost V 10 bases and J 5 bases, with 17 bases left between them. Germline V gene sequence: CDR1 MRHNA, CDR2 SNTAGT. The CDR3 sequence is 13 residues long.

This chain links TRBV19 with TRBJ2-7; 10 bases line up with TRBD1. J gave up 6 bases and V 10 bases, and 12 bases lay outside the gene matches. The V gene's germline CDR1 is LNHDA and CDR2 SQIVND (reference sequence). The CDR3 runs to 14 residues. The CDR3 sequence is CATKPGTGVFEQYF. The CDR3 DNA sequence: TGTGCCACCAAACCCGGGACAGGGGTTTTCGAGCAGTACTTC.

This clonotype was detected once. Sequence at one end of the junction differs from germline and may be a read error. The rearrangement uses TRBV3-1 and TRBJ2-7; a weak D match, TRBD1 (5 bases). Germline V gene lookup returns CDR1 LGHDT and CDR2 YNNKEL (reference sequence). The CDR3 is 13 amino acids. The CDR3 bases are TGTGCCAGCAGACAAGCCCAGGGTCAAGAGCAGTACTTC. Translating gives CASRQAQGQEQYF.

The genes are TRBV12-3 or TRBV12-4 and TRBJ2-1, with D perhaps assigned TRBD1 or TRBD2 (5 bases each). The CDR3 is 13 residues long. V was trimmed by 5 bases and J by 5 bases, leaving 10 bases between them. CDR3 loop: CASSGGSHNEQFF. CDR3 bases: TGTGCCAGCAGTGGGGGAAGTCACAATGAGCAGTTCTTC.

V usage is TRBV28 and J usage is TRBJ2-2; tentative D call: TRBD2 (6 bases). The CDR3 spans 15 residues. V gave up 5 bases and J gave up 2 bases, with 12 bases separating them. Germline V gene data show CDR1 as MDHEN and CDR2 as SYDVKM. The CDR3 DNA follows: TGTGCCAGCAGTATGGGGGGAGTTAACACCGGGGAGCTGTTTTTT. Protein: CASSMGGVNTGELFF.

This sequence joins TRBV3-1 and TRBJ1-1; 11 bases map to TRBD1. CDR3 length equals 14 residues. Germline V CDR1 and CDR2: LGHDT, YNNKEL (reference sequence). The trim removed 4 bases at V and 4 bases at J, leaving 2 bases unmatched. This CDR3 is CASSPGTGGTEAFF. The CDR3 nucleotides read TGTGCCAGCAGCCCGGGGACAGGGGGCACTGAAGCTTTCTTT.

This chain uses TRBV5-6 with TRBJ1-6; 7 bases match TRBD1. The CDR3 loop spans 14 amino acids. From germline, CDR1 is SGHDT and CDR2 YYEEEE. Trimming at V came to 7 bases and at J to 8 bases, leaving 9 bases not matched to a gene. CDR3 sequence: CASGTTGRHSPLHF. DNA for the CDR3: TGTGCCAGCGGAACGACAGGGCGTCATTCACCCCTCCACTTT.

This clonotype was counted once. The chain couples TRBV29-1 to TRBJ1-4; 9 bases line up with TRBD1. The J segment lost 10 bases and the V segment lost 7 bases, leaving 13 bases of the junction unmatched. Germline CDR1 reads SQVTM; CDR2 reads ANQGSEA. This CDR3 comprises 14 residues. The CDR3 nucleotides are TGCAGCGCTGCCGAGGGACAGGGCCGACGAAAACTGTTTTTT. Translation: CSAAEGQGRRKLFF.

The gene calls are TRBV6-1 and TRBJ2-3, with 15 bases aligning to TRBD2. This CDR3 is built from 19 residues. J was trimmed by 0 bases and V by 6 bases; bases with no gene match: 10. Germline V CDR1 and CDR2: MNHNS, SASEGT. CDR3: CASSQGTSGGPASTDTQYF. CDR3 DNA sequence: TGTGCCAGCAGCCAGGGGACTAGCGGGGGGCCGGCTAGCACAGATACGCAGTATTTT.

The rearrangement joins TRBV6-6 to TRBJ2-7; 9 bases are shared with TRBD2. The CDR3 contains 13 residues. The V gene's germline CDR1 is MNHNY and CDR2 SVGAGI (reference sequence). The V and J ends lost 10 bases and 6 bases, in that order; junction bases with no gene match: 10. CDR3 loop: CATLKAGGPEQYF. The CDR3 DNA follows: TGTGCCACCCTGAAAGCGGGAGGCCCCGAGCAGTACTTC.

The gene calls are TRBV20-1 and TRBJ2-3; D possibly matches TRBD1 or TRBD2 (5 bases each). Trimming removed 1 base at V and 3 bases at J, with 14 bases between. Germline lookup yields CDR1 DFQATT and CDR2 SNEGSKA (reference sequence). This CDR3 comprises 15 residues. The CDR3 is CSARVGVPGTDTQYF. DNA for the CDR3: TGCAGTGCTAGAGTGGGGGTCCCGGGGACAGATACGCAGTATTTT.